The rows below give T cell receptor beta chains drawn from one sample of a study of identical twins. TCRdb independently ran MiXCR on the 5' RACE reads; one entry per CDR3 protein. The sample lists 1.5 million to 2 million distinct CDR3 sequences, about 32% occurring once. The sequenced material came from cord blood. The receptors shown here come from a newborn girl in good health. CDR3s include the opening cysteine and the closing phenylalanine or tryptophan. A D gene is named only where the DNA matches it firmly. Clone size is shown for a subset of rows, as once, few, many or a class of expanded clone.

j_call d_call clone_size v_call cdr3_nt cdr3_aa
TRBJ2-3 TRBD2 . TRBV20-1 TGCAGTGCTAGTACTAGCGGCTCTATGAATACGCAGTATTTT CSASTSGSMNTQYF
TRBJ1-2 TRBD1 . TRBV5-1 TGCGCCAGCAGCTTGGGGGGACAGGCGGATGGCTACACCTTC CASSLGGQADGYTF
TRBJ1-6 . few TRBV6-5 TGTGCCAGCGGACAAATTTCACCCCCCCACTTT CASGQISPPHF
TRBJ1-5 . . TRBV27 TGTGCCTGCAGTTTCCCAGCGGGGCCCCAGCATTTT CACSFPAGPQHF
TRBJ2-1 TRBD2 few TRBV28 TGTGCCAGCAGTCCCATAATACGACTAGCGGGAGTGGGCAATGAGCAGTTCTTC CASSPIIRLAGVGNEQFF
TRBJ2-1 TRBD2 many TRBV20-1 TGCAGTGCTGGGGGGACTAGCGGAACCAATGAGCAGTTCTTC CSAGGTSGTNEQFF
TRBJ1-1 TRBD1 . TRBV12-3/TRBV12-4 TGTGCCAGCAGCCCCAACAGGGGCACTGAAACTTTCTTT CASSPNRGTETFF
TRBJ2-3 TRBD2 . TRBV20-1 TGCAGTGCTATAGCGGGGGATACCACAGATACGCAGTATTTT CSAIAGDTTDTQYF
TRBJ2-3 . . TRBV7-2 TGTGTCAGCAGCCCCTTTGTGATAACAGATACGCAGTATTTT CVSSPFVITDTQYF
TRBJ1-2 . . TRBV4-2 TGTGCCGGCAGCCAAGTCGGGGGTGGCGGCTACACCTTC CAGSQVGGGGYTF
TRBJ2-7 TRBD2 . TRBV6-2/TRBV6-3 TGTGCCAGCAGTTACTCGCGGGGGAATTACAATGAGCAGTACTTC CASSYSRGNYNEQYF
TRBJ2-7 . many TRBV4-2 TGTGCCAGCAGCCAAGATCACTCCTACGAGCAGTACTTC CASSQDHSYEQYF
TRBJ2-1 TRBD1 few TRBV7-9 TGTGCCAGCAGGTCCAGGCTGAGGACAGGTGGGAATGAGCAGTTCTTC CASRSRLRTGGNEQFF
TRBJ2-1 . few TRBV11-2 TGTGCCAGCAGCCCCCGGGACTTCTCCTACAATGAGCAGTTCTTC CASSPRDFSYNEQFF
TRBJ1-4 . few TRBV12-3/TRBV12-4 TGTGCCAGCAGCGCTTCTCTTGGGCATGAAAAACTGTTTTTT CASSASLGHEKLFF
TRBJ2-7 TRBD2 . TRBV20-1 TGCAGTGCTAGAGAACCAGCGGGGGCCTCCTACGAGCAGTACTTC CSAREPAGASYEQYF
TRBJ1-4 . few TRBV9 TGTGCCAGCAGCGTAGCAGAGGGGCTCGGTGAAAAACTGTTTTTT CASSVAEGLGEKLFF
TRBJ1-4 TRBD1 . TRBV7-2 TGTGCCAGCAGCTTCTCAGGGGGGGTAGCCGCTAATGAAAAACTGTTTTTT CASSFSGGVAANEKLFF
TRBJ1-1 . once TRBV28 TGTGCCAGCAGTTACCGGGTACGGGGCACTGAAGCTTTCTTT CASSYRVRGTEAFF
TRBJ1-2 . few TRBV4-1 TGCGCCAGCAGCCAAACAGGAATCTATGGCTACACCTTC CASSQTGIYGYTF
TRBJ2-3 . . TRBV5-8 TGTGCCAGCAGCTTGGCACAGGCAGGGGCACCCTATACGCAGTATTTT CASSLAQAGAPYTQYF
TRBJ2-7 TRBD2 . TRBV27 TGTGCCAGCAGTTGGACTAACGGGGGGTACAATGAGCAGTACTTC CASSWTNGGYNEQYF
TRBJ2-5 TRBD2 . TRBV11-2 TGTGCCAGCAGCCCAGCGGGGGGGCCAAAGACCCAGTACTTC CASSPAGGPKTQYF
TRBJ2-2 . few TRBV3-1 TGTGCCAGCAGCCAACCTCCGACCTCCGGGGAGCTGTTTTTT CASSQPPTSGELFF
TRBJ1-4 . few TRBV3-1 TGTGCCAGCAGCCAAGAGAGGATCCTTAATGAAAAACTGTTTTTT CASSQERILNEKLFF
TRBJ1-2 TRBD1 . TRBV20-1 TGCAGTGCTCCAGGGGGCCTCACTAATGGCTACACCTTC CSAPGGLTNGYTF
TRBJ1-5 TRBD1 few TRBV7-2 TGTGCCAGCAGCTTGGACAGGAACAATCAGCCCCAGCATTTT CASSLDRNNQPQHF
TRBJ1-2 . . TRBV4-1 TGCGCCAGCAGCCAAGATCGGGGGATCAGTTACTATGGCTACACCTTC CASSQDRGISYYGYTF
TRBJ2-1 TRBD2 . TRBV5-4 TGTGCCAGCAGCTTAGGTTCCGGGGGGGGGCCCTACAATGAGCAGTTCTTC CASSLGSGGGPYNEQFF
TRBJ2-7 . few TRBV12-3/TRBV12-4 TGTGCCAGCAGTCCAGACGGACGGGGTTACAAGCAGTACTTC CASSPDGRGYKQYF